The sequence of this T cell receptor beta chain was determined in a study of T cells in Graves' hyperthyroidism and ophthalmopathy. The V end lost 9 bases, the J end lost 4 bases, and 12 bases lay between the germline ends. This CDR3 spans 12 amino acids. Looked up from germline, CDR1 is LNHDA and CDR2 is SQIVND (reference sequence). TCR beta CDR3 regions were amplified from RNA transcripts. With the HTBI primer set, the TCR CDR3 went through a first round of RT-PCR. MiXCR was run by TCRdb on the multiplex PCR reads, yielding one entry per CDR3 protein. The table has 500,000 to 600,000 distinct CDR3 sequences, 35% to 55% seen once. Uncontrolled infection, other autoimmune disease, pregnancy or lactation excluded patients. Each diagnosis drew on symptoms, thyroxine, TRAb, thyroid ultrasound and orbital computed tomography findings.

The chain uses TRBV19 and TRBJ2-5, with D uncertain. Sequenced input: peripheral blood or thyroid tissue (not recorded which). This clonotype was sampled from an adult woman with Graves' disease, either hyperthyroidism or ophthalmopathy (not recorded which). The CDR3: CASSAQRETQYF. As DNA, the CDR3 is TGTGCCAGCTCAGCCCAGAGAGAGACCCAGTACTTC.